This TCR beta chain was identified in a study of metastatic and nonmetastatic thyroid tumors. No patient had received any treatment before thyroid surgery. With MiXCR, TCRdb called clones anew from the PCR reads. In the table there are around 37,000 clones, approximately 24% of which are singletons. On this clone itself: Its matching antigen is unknown.

Study-level results: Malignant thyroid tumors reportedly exceeded benign nodules significantly in TCR beta diversity, with the difference appearing in blood and tumor.

There are 17 residues in the CDR3. V lost 0 bases and J lost 6, with 20 bases in between. Germline CDR1 is DFQATT and CDR2 is SNEGSKA (reference sequence). The chain uses TRBV20-1 and TRBJ2-2; D gene unclear. The clonotype comes from a female donor with papillary thyroid cancer or a benign thyroid nodule (not recorded which). Some clones in this sample may be carry-over from other donors' samples. The sequenced sample consisted of tumor tissue. CDR3 region: CSARDLSRPHDSGELFF. CDR3 nucleotides: TGCAGTGCTAGAGATCTTTCCCGCCCACATGATTCCGGGGAGCTGTTTTTT.